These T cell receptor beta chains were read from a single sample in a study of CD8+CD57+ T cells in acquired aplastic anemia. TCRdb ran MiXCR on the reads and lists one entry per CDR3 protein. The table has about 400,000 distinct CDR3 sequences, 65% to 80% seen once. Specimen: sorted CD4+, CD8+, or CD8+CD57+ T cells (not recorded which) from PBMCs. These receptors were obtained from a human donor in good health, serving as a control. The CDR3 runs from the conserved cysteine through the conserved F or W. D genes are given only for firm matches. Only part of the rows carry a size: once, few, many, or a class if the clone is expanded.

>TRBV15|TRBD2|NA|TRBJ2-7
CATSTRGLAYEQYF
TGTGCCACCAGCACTAGGGGACTAGCGTACGAGCAGTACTTC
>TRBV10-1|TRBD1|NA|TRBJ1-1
CASSRNTKTGGAFF
TGCGCCAGCAGCCGAAACACAAAAACAGGGGGGGCTTTCTTT
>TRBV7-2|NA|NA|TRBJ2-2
CASSLKTADYGYTFF
TGTGCCAGCAGCTTAAAGACAGCGGACTATGGCTACACGTTTTTT
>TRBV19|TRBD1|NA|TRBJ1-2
CASRDRDAYSYTF
TGTGCCAGTCGGGACAGGGACGCCTATTCCTACACCTTC
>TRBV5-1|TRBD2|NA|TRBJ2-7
CASSLDSGGAYEQYF
TGTGCCAGCAGTTTGGATAGCGGGGGGGCCTACGAGCAGTACTTC
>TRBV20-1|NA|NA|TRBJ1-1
CSARGPSYGEAFF
TGCAGTGCTAGAGGCCCGTCCTATGGCGAAGCTTTCTTT
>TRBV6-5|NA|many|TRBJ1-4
CASSSRTSLEKLFF
TGTGCCAGCAGCTCCCGGACATCCCTTGAAAAACTGTTTTTT
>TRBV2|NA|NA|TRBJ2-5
CASSSRPGSETQYF
TGTGCCAGCTCCTCCCGGCCGGGGTCCGAGACCCAGTACTTC
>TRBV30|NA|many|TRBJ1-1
CAWTPGPNTEAFF
TGTGCCTGGACCCCGGGGCCGAACACTGAAGCTTTCTTT
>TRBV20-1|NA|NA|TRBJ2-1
CSAKGGREQFF
TGCAGTGCTAAAGGGGGTCGTGAGCAGTTCTTC
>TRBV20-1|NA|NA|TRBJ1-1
CSESTSGATEAFF
TGCAGTGAGTCGACGTCGGGTGCGACTGAAGCTTTCTTT
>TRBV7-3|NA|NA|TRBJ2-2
CASSLVAGAAEMFF
TGTGCCAGCAGCTTAGTGGCGGGGGCCGCGGAGATGTTTTTT
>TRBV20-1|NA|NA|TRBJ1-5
CSALERWTQEHF
TGCAGTGCTCTGGAGCGTTGGACGCAAGAGCATTTT
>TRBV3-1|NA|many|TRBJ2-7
CASSPRGNGGNYEQYF
TGTGCCAGCAGCCCCCGAGGGAACGGGGGAAACTACGAGCAGTACTTC
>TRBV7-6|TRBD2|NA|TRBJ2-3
CASSLSGGAPDTQYF
TGTGCCAGCAGCTTAAGCGGGGGGGCCCCAGATACGCAGTATTTT
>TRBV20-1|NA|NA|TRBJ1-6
CSASRAGLDAPLHF
TGCAGTGCTAGTCGAGCAGGGCTGGATGCACCCCTCCACTTT